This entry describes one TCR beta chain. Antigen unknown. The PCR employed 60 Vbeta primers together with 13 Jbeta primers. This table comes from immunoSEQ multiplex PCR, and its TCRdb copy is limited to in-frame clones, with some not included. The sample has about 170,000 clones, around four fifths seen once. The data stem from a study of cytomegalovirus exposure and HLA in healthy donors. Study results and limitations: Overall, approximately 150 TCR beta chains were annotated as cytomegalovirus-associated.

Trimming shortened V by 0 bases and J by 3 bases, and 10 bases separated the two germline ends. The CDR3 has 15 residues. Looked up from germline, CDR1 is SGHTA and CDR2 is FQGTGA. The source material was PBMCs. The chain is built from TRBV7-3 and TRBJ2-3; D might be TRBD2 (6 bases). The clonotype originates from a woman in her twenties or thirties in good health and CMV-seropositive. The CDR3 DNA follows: TGTGCCAGCAGCTTAACTGCGGGGAAAACAGATACGCAGTATTTT. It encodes CASSLTAGKTDTQYF.